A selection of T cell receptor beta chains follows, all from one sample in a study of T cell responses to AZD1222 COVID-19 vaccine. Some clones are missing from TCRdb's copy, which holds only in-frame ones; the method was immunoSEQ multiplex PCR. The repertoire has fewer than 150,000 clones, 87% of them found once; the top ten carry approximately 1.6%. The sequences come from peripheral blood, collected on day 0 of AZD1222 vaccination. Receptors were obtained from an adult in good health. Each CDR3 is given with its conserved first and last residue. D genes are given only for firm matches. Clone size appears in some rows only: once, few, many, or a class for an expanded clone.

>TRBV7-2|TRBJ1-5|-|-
TGTGCCAGCAGCTTAGTGGGGGGTCCTCAGCCCCAGCATTTT
CASSLVGGPQPQHF
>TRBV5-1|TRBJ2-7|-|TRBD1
TGCGCCAGCAGCCCTACAGGGGCGAGGGGGCTCTACGAGCAGTACTTC
CASSPTGARGLYEQYF
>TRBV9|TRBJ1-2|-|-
TGTGCCAGCAGCGCCGGCCAGGGGAGCTATGGCTACACCTTC
CASSAGQGSYGYTF
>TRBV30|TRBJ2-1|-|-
TGTGCCTGGAGTGTACAGAACGAGCAGTTCTTC
CAWSVQNEQFF
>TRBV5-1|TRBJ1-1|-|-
TGCGCCAGCAGCTCAGCATCAACAGAGGTCACTGAAGCTTTCTTT
CASSSASTEVTEAFF
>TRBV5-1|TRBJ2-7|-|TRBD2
TGCGCCAGCAGCCGGGGGGACGCCTCCTACGAGCAGTACTTC
CASSRGDASYEQYF
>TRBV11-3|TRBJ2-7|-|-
TGTGCCAGCAGCCCCCATCTGGGAAAAACTTCTTACGAGCAGTACTTC
CASSPHLGKTSYEQYF
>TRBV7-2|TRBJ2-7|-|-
TGTGCCAGCAGCTCTATCCTCGCGGCAGGGGCACCGCAGTACTTC
CASSSILAAGAPQYF
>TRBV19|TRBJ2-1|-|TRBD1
TGTGCCAGTAGAGCAGGGGGACCTTCCTACAATGAGCAGTTCTTC
CASRAGGPSYNEQFF
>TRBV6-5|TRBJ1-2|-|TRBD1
TGTGCCAGCAGTTACTCGACGGGGGCAGGGGGTTATGGCTACACCTTC
CASSYSTGAGGYGYTF
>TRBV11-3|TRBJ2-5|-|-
TGTGCCAGCAGCTCTGGTTTGGCGGAGACCCAGTACTTC
CASSSGLAETQYF
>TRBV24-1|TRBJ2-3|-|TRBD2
TGTGCCACCAGTGATTCTGCGGGGGGGACGAGTCGTACGCAGTATTTT
CATSDSAGGTSRTQYF
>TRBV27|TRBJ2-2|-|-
TGTGCCAGCAGTTCCACGGGGGAGTACACCGGGGAGCTGTTTTTT
CASSSTGEYTGELFF
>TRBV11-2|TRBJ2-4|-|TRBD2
TGTGCCAGCAGCTTAGCGGGGGGGCGATTAGCCAAAAACATTCAGTACTTC
CASSLAGGRLAKNIQYF
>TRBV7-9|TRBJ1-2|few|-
TGTGCCAGCAGTGGGGGCGGCTACACCTTC
CASSGGGYTF
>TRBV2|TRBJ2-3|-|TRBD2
TGTGCCAGCGGAGCGGGGAGTGGCGCAGATACGCAGTATTTT
CASGAGSGADTQYF
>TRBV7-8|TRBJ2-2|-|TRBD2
TGTGCCAGCAGCTTAGAAAGACTAGCGGGGGGATCCGGGGAGCTGTTTTTT
CASSLERLAGGSGELFF
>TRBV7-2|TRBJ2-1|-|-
TGTGCCAGCAGCTCCAGGCACAGAACGACGAGCTACAATGAGCAGTTCTTC
CASSSRHRTTSYNEQFF
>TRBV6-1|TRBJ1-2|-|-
TGTGCCAGCAGTGAACAAGGGGAGGCTGGCTACACCTTC
CASSEQGEAGYTF
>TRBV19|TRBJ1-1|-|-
TGTGCCAGTAGTATAGACTCAGGTTTTGCTGAAGCTTTCTTT
CASSIDSGFAEAFF
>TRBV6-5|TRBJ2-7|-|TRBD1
TGTGCCAGCAGTTACTCGAACCTGGACAGGGGCTACGAGCAGTACTTC
CASSYSNLDRGYEQYF
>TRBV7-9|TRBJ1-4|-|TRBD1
TGTGCCAGCAGCTCCAGACAGGGATTCAATGAAAAACTGTTTTTT
CASSSRQGFNEKLFF
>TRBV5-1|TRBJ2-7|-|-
TGCGCCAGCAGCTTGGCCCGGAGTTCCTACGAGCAGTACTTC
CASSLARSSYEQYF
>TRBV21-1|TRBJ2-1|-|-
TGTGCCAGCAGCTCAAGGCGGGACCCCTACAATGAGCAGTTCTTC
CASSSRRDPYNEQFF
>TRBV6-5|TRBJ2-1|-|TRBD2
TGTGCCAGCAGTTACGGGCTAGCGGGGGGAAATGAGCAGTTCTTC
CASSYGLAGGNEQFF
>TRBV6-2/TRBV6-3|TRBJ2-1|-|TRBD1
TGTGCCAGCAGTTACCTGGGACAGGTTAATGAGCAGTTCTTC
CASSYLGQVNEQFF
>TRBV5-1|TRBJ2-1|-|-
TGCGCCAGCAGCCGAGGGGGGATCTACAATGAGCAGTTCTTC
CASSRGGIYNEQFF
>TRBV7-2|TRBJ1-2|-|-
TGTGCCAGCAGCCAAGATCCCTCTATTAACTATGGCTACACCTTC
CASSQDPSINYGYTF
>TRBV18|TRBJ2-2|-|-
TGTGCCAGCTCGCCCCTGGGCACGAACACCGGGGAGCTGTTTTTT
CASSPLGTNTGELFF
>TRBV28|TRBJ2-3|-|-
TGTGCCAGCAAAGGCTGGCAGGCCTACACAGATACGCAGTATTTT
CASKGWQAYTDTQYF
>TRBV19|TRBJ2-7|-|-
TGTGCCAGTAGTACCGGCTCCTACGAGCAGTACTTC
CASSTGSYEQYF
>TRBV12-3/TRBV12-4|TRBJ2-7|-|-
TGTGCCACGCGTGACGGGTCCTACGAGCAGTACTTC
CATRDGSYEQYF
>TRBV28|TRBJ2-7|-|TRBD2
TGTGCCAGCAGATCATCCGGGCTAGCGGGGGCCTACGAGCAGTACTTC
CASRSSGLAGAYEQYF